The sequence of this TCR beta chain was determined in a study of cytomegalovirus exposure and HLA in healthy donors. Findings and caveats of the study: Some highly shared sequence variants likely arose as a pipeline artifact.

To note about this clone: Its specificity is not known.

The PCR used 60 Vbeta and 13 Jbeta primers. Repertoires were generated with immunoSEQ multiplex PCR, while TCRdb's copy carries only in-frame clones and drops some. This sample has about 140,000 clones, with about 75% found just once. The germline V gene has CDR1 MNHNS and CDR2 SASEGT. V was cut by 3 bases and J by 7 bases, with 15 bases left in between. The CDR3 has 15 residues. The sequence was obtained from a woman in her twenties or thirties in good health and CMV-seronegative. The J gene is TRBJ1-4, the V gene TRBV6-1; D is perhaps TRBD1 (6 bases). The sample consisted of PBMCs. CDR3 sequence: CASSDGSQGREKLFF. CDR3 bases: TGTGCCAGCAGTGATGGTAGCCAGGGGCGTGAAAAACTGTTTTTT.